Shown below are 21 T cell receptor beta chains from a single sample sequenced in a study of blood T cell repertoires in COVID-19. TCRdb keeps only in-frame clones here, not all; method: immunoSEQ multiplex PCR. The sample lists a few hundred thousand clones, 89% occurring once. The source material was PBMCs or T cells enriched from blood (not recorded which). The receptors shown here come from a woman aged 30 to 39 who had recovered from COVID-19.

The gene calls are TRBV11-2 and TRBJ1-3, with D tentatively TRBD1 (6 bases). Germline assignment: CDR1 SGHAT and CDR2 FQNNGV. The V end was cut by 5 bases, the J end by 0 bases, with 20 bases between. The CDR3 loop spans 18 amino acids. The CDR3: CASSLGLGGATSGNTIYF. The DNA for the CDR3 is TGTGCCAGCAGCCTAGGGCTCGGGGGGGCTACCTCTGGAAACACCATATATTTT.

This chain links TRBV18 with TRBJ2-1, with 9 bases that match TRBD1. The germline gives CDR1 KGHSH, CDR2 LQKENI. The V and J ends lost 6 bases and 5 bases, in that order; junction bases with no gene match: 14. This CDR3 has 17 amino acids. The CDR3 nucleotides are TGTGCCAGCTCTCCATATTTCCGGGACAGGGTCCACAATGAGCAGTTCTTC. As protein: CASSPYFRDRVHNEQFF.

The rearrangement joins TRBV19 to TRBJ2-2; 10 bases match TRBD1. Germline V gene data show CDR1 as LNHDA and CDR2 as SQIVND (reference sequence). Trimming cost V 4 bases and J 4 bases; bases outside gene matches: 3. CDR3 size: 15 residues. The CDR3 loop is CASSTGQGGTGELFF. DNA of the CDR3: TGTGCCAGTAGTACTGGACAGGGGGGCACCGGGGAGCTGTTTTTT.

This clone was seen a handful of times. CDR3 residues: CASSLGEGASPLHF. The CDR3 DNA reads as TGTGCCAGCAGTTTGGGAGAGGGTGCCTCACCCCTCCACTTT. The chain carries TRBV27 and TRBJ1-6; D uncertain. Per germline, CDR1 MNHEY and CDR2 SMNVEV (reference sequence). This CDR3 has 14 residues. V was clipped by 3 bases and J by 10 bases, with 13 bases between them.

The chain couples TRBV10-2 to TRBJ2-2; D may be TRBD2 (5 bases). The CDR3 covers 15 residues. V lost 2 bases and J lost 3, with 10 bases in between. Germline CDR1 reads WSHSY; CDR2 reads SAAADI. The DNA of the CDR3 is TGCGCCAGCAGTGAGACGAGGGAGCACACCGGGGAGCTGTTTTTT. Protein sequence: CASSETREHTGELFF.

V is TRBV9 and J is TRBJ2-5, with a possible D match to TRBD1 (6 bases). V was trimmed by 0 bases and J by 4 bases, leaving 16 bases between them. The CDR3 contains 16 residues. Germline V gene lookup returns CDR1 SGDLS and CDR2 YYNGEE. CDR3 DNA: TGTGCCAGCAGCGTAGACGGGCAGGGGTGGGGAGAGACCCAGTACTTC. Protein sequence: CASSVDGQGWGETQYF.

V and J are TRBV29-1 and TRBJ1-1, with D possibly TRBD1 on 6 matching bases. The germline gives CDR1 SQVTM, CDR2 ANQGSEA. Deletions cut 3 bases from V and 7 bases from J, with 15 bases between. The CDR3 consists of 13 residues. CDR3 DNA: TGCAGCGTTGAGCGACAGGATCAGGGTGAAGCTTTCTTT. This sequence encodes CSVERQDQGEAFF.

The rearrangement joins TRBV4-3 to TRBJ2-2; D is perhaps TRBD1 (5 bases). Germline-derived CDR1 and CDR2 are LGHNA and YSLEER. This CDR3 comprises 16 residues. V lost 0 bases, J lost 3 bases, and 11 bases lay in between. CDR3 nucleotides: TGCGCCAGCAGCCAAGATCCAGCGACAGACACCGGGGAGCTGTTTTTT. Protein: CASSQDPATDTGELFF.

V and J are TRBV7-9 and TRBJ2-1, with a weak D call TRBD2 (5 bases). Trimming removed 0 bases at V and 0 bases at J, with 9 bases between. Germline assignment: CDR1 SEHNR and CDR2 FQNEAQ (reference sequence). The CDR3 extends over 16 amino acids. The CDR3 loop is CASSLAVGSSYNEQFF. CDR3 bases: TGTGCCAGCAGCTTAGCGGTGGGGAGCTCCTACAATGAGCAGTTCTTC.

The chain links TRBV18 to TRBJ1-1; 11 bases align to TRBD1. Germline loops: CDR1 KGHSH, CDR2 LQKENI. With 5 bases clipped from V and 0 bases from J, the junction kept 11 bases outside the gene matches. This CDR3 has 18 amino acids. The CDR3 loop is CASSTSPGTGGMNTEAFF. The DNA of the CDR3 is TGTGCCAGCTCAACCTCCCCCGGGACAGGGGGGATGAACACTGAAGCTTTCTTT.

The chain has TRBV6-1 and TRBJ1-4; D is unresolved. V was cut by 1 base and J by 0 bases, with 12 bases left in between. This CDR3 spans 17 amino acids. Germline CDR1 reads MNHNS; CDR2 reads SASEGT. CDR3 in DNA: TGTGCCAGCAGTGAAGGTTTCTCCCTTGCAACTAATGAAAAACTGTTTTTT. Protein product: CASSEGFSLATNEKLFF.

The chain couples TRBV27 to TRBJ1-5; 9 positions agree with TRBD1. CDR3 size: 16 residues. Trimming at V came to 4 bases and at J to 1 base, leaving 5 bases not matched to a gene. The V gene's germline CDR1 is MNHEY and CDR2 SMNVEV (reference sequence). CDR3 residues: CASSSWGQGSNQPQHF. CDR3 coding DNA: TGTGCCAGCAGTTCCTGGGGACAGGGAAGCAATCAGCCCCAGCATTTT.

Only a few counts were recorded for this clone. This chain connects TRBV9 to TRBJ1-3; D is ambiguous. The CDR3 extends over 17 amino acids. Looked up from germline, CDR1 is SGDLS and CDR2 is YYNGEE. Trimming cost V 4 bases and J 4 bases, with 21 bases left between them. As DNA, the CDR3 is TGTGCCAGCAGCCCATCGCTGGTGGAGCCCGCAGGAAACACCATATATTTT. This gives the protein CASSPSLVEPAGNTIYF.

The rearrangement joins TRBV19 to TRBJ1-3; 7 nucleotides agree with TRBD1. Germline CDR1 LNHDA, CDR2 SQIVND (reference sequence). V shed 6 bases and J 0 bases; nucleotides not matched to a gene: 5. This CDR3 has 15 amino acids. Here the CDR3 reads CASSRGSFSGNTIYF. In nucleotides, the CDR3 is TGTGCCAGTAGCAGGGGGTCCTTCTCTGGAAACACCATATATTTT.

V and J are TRBV4-2 and TRBJ2-1; 8 bases align to TRBD1. This CDR3 comprises 16 residues. The germline V gene has CDR1 LGHNA and CDR2 YNFKEQ. V was pared by 1 base and J by 4 bases, with 6 bases of the junction left unmatched. CDR3 sequence reads: CASSQGGQATYNEQFF. Here the CDR3 DNA reads TGTGCCAGCAGCCAAGGGGGACAGGCGACATACAATGAGCAGTTCTTC.

J is TRBJ1-3 and V is TRBV9, with D hard to call. V was shortened by 3 bases and J by 2 bases, with 18 bases between the two germline ends. This CDR3 is 17 amino acids long. Germline V lookup: CDR1 SGDLS, CDR2 YYNGEE. The CDR3 coding sequence is TGTGCCAGCAGCGCCCGTTGGGAGGGTGGGCCTGGAAACACCATATATTTT. Amino acid sequence: CASSARWEGGPGNTIYF.

This rearrangement joins TRBV6-5 to TRBJ2-7; 7 bases agree with TRBD1. The germline gives CDR1 MNHEY, CDR2 SVGAGI. The V and J ends lost 4 bases and 4 bases, in that order; junction bases with no gene match: 10. The CDR3 runs to 15 residues. The CDR3 protein is CASSSSGTAEYEQYF. CDR3 bases: TGTGCCAGCAGTTCCTCCGGGACAGCAGAGTACGAGCAGTACTTC.

The genes are TRBV18 and TRBJ2-1; 8 nucleotides match TRBD2. J gave up 7 bases and V 4 bases, and 6 bases lay outside the gene matches. Germline assignment: CDR1 KGHSH and CDR2 LQKENI. The CDR3 loop spans 14 amino acids. CDR3 DNA sequence: TGTGCCAGCTCACAGGAGCGGGAGTTAAATGAGCAGTTCTTC. This translates into CASSQERELNEQFF.

The rearrangement joins TRBV2 to TRBJ2-5; 9 bases agree with TRBD2. The trim removed 4 bases at V and 3 bases at J, leaving 9 bases unmatched. Germline V lookup: CDR1 SNHLY, CDR2 FYNNEI. The CDR3 covers 16 residues. In nucleotides, the CDR3 is TGTGCCAGCAGTGTGGGTAGCGGGAGAAGAAAAGAGACCCAGTACTTC. Protein: CASSVGSGRRKETQYF.

This chain connects TRBV28 to TRBJ1-2; TRBD1 might be the D (6 bases). CDR3 length: 14 amino acids. Trimming pared 3 bases from V and 5 bases from J, leaving 13 bases between. Per germline, CDR1 MDHEN and CDR2 SYDVKM. CDR3 region: CASSLWDKGYGYTF. DNA of the CDR3: TGTGCCAGCAGTTTGTGGGACAAAGGGTATGGCTACACCTTC.

The J gene is TRBJ2-3, the V gene TRBV10-1, with D possibly being TRBD2 (6 bases). CDR3 length equals 14 residues. Germline V gene data show CDR1 as WNHNN and CDR2 as SYGVQD (reference sequence). Trimming stripped 6 bases from V and 2 bases from J, with 12 bases between. For the CDR3, the DNA is TGCGCCAGCAGCCGGGGGTTATCCACAGATACGCAGTATTTT. Translating it yields CASSRGLSTDTQYF.